One sample yielded the 9 T cell receptor beta chains listed below, sequenced in a study of regulatory T cells in long-lasting Graves disease. Time point noted: newly diagnosed GD, antithyroid drugs for less than 3 months. PBMC-extracted RNA yielded the TCR library. Through Arm-PCR of CDR3 regions and iRepertoire HTBI primers, TCR beta libraries were built. One entry per CDR3 protein, called by TCRdb with MiXCR from the multiplex PCR reads. The sample records fewer than 500,000 distinct CDR3 sequences, 15% to 20% being singletons. The same specimen was also included in a second study, on T cells in Graves' hyperthyroidism and ophthalmopathy.

This specimen was peripheral blood mononuclear cells (PBMCs), taken at new diagnosis, from a patient treated with antithyroid drugs. The receptors come from a middle-aged man with Graves disease.

This clonotype was detected many times. The rearrangement joins TRBV4-1 to TRBJ2-7; D might be TRBD2 (5 bases). The CDR3 length is 15 residues. Germline CDR1 is MGHRA and CDR2 is YSYEKL. Trimming stripped 0 bases from V and 3 bases from J, with 12 bases between. CDR3 DNA: TGCGCCAGCAGCCAAGACAGGAAAGGGAGCTACGAGCAGTACTTC. Translating it yields CASSQDRKGSYEQYF.

This clonotype was counted many times. The chain combines TRBV12-3 or TRBV12-4 with TRBJ2-2; D ambiguous. V was cut by 4 bases and J by 5 bases, with 8 bases left in between. The CDR3 consists of 13 residues. CDR3: CASSWKNTGELFF. In DNA, the CDR3 is TGTGCCAGCAGTTGGAAAAATACCGGGGAGCTGTTTTTT.

In this sample, this clonotype turned up many times. The rearrangement uses TRBV7-3 and TRBJ2-3; D may be TRBD1 or TRBD2 (5 bases each). V dropped 0 bases and J dropped 9 bases, with 16 bases sitting between them. CDR3 length equals 15 residues. Per the germline V gene, CDR1 is SGHTA and CDR2 is FQGTGA. CDR3 sequence (DNA): TGTGCCAGCAGCTTAACTTTGGGGACCCTAACGACGCAGTATTTT. This encodes CASSLTLGTLTTQYF.

In this sample, this clonotype turned up many times. The chain joins TRBV28 to TRBJ2-1, with 14 bases lining up with TRBD2. The CDR3 is made up of 17 amino acids. V lost 4 bases to trimming and J lost 7 bases; unmatched junction nucleotides: 9. Germline loops: CDR1 MDHEN, CDR2 SYDVKM. CDR3 loop: CASSSIGLAGGRNEQFF. Written as DNA, the CDR3 is TGTGCCAGCAGTTCAATCGGACTAGCGGGAGGAAGGAATGAGCAGTTCTTC.

The chain joins TRBV14 to TRBJ2-3, with 14 bases that match TRBD2. The CDR3 has 17 residues. V was pared by 4 bases and J by 1 base, with 4 bases of the junction left unmatched. The germline CDR1 and CDR2 sequences are SGHDN and FVKESK. In nucleotides, the CDR3 is TGTGCCAGCAGCCTGGGGACTAGCGGGAGTGGCACAGATACGCAGTATTTT. Its translation is CASSLGTSGSGTDTQYF. Full variable domain (rest looked up from reference TRBV14 and TRBJ2-3): EAGVTQFPSHSVIEKGQTVTLRCDPISGHDNLYWYRRVMGKEIKFLLHFVKESKQDESGMPNNRFLAERTGGTYSTLKVQPAELEDSGVYFCASSLGTSGSGTDTQYFGPGTRLTVL.

Concerning this clonotype itself: With a far larger clone one base away, a read error is the likely cause. This chain uses TRBV11-1 with TRBJ2-1; a possible D gene is TRBD1 (5 bases). The DNA end lines up better with TRBJ2-7; the J call may be wrong. CDR3 length: 13 amino acids. Per the germline V gene, CDR1 is SGHAT and CDR2 is FQDESV (reference sequence). The CDR3 protein is CASSWGRENEQYF. Here the CDR3 DNA reads TGTGCCAGCAGCTGGGGCAGGGAAAACGAGCAGTACTTC.

At least ten counts were recorded for this clonotype. CDR3 loop: CASRRGRTGGPDTQYF. Written as DNA, the CDR3 is TGTGCCAGCAGACGTGGCCGGACAGGGGGCCCAGATACGCAGTATTTT. The chain couples TRBV3-1 to TRBJ2-3; 11 bases fit TRBD1. This CDR3 has 16 amino acids. The germline V gene encodes CDR1 LGHDT and CDR2 YNNKEL (reference sequence). The V gene end was trimmed by 6 bases and the J gene end by 4 bases; junction bases not matched to a gene: 9.

This clonotype came up many times. The V and J genes are TRBV11-2 and TRBJ1-2; the match to TRBD1 covers 9 bases. Trimming took 3 bases from V and 2 from J; bases not matched to a gene: 4. Germline V lookup: CDR1 SGHAT, CDR2 FQNNGV. This CDR3 region has 15 residues. The CDR3 region has the DNA TGTGCCAGCAGCTTCCCGGGACAGGGCAACTATGGCTACACCTTC. Its protein is CASSFPGQGNYGYTF. The full variable domain, with the rest looked up from reference TRBV11-2 and TRBJ1-2, is EAGVAQSPRYKIIEKRQSVAFWCNPISGHATLYWYQQILGQGPKLLIQFQNNGVVDDSQLPKDRFSAERLKGVDSTLKIQPAKLEDSAVYLCASSFPGQGNYGYTFGSGTRLTVV.

This clonotype was detected many times. The chain couples TRBV12-3 or TRBV12-4 to TRBJ1-3; D not resolved. V lost 4 bases, J lost 3 bases, and 10 bases lay in between. This CDR3 spans 14 amino acids. CDR3 sequence (DNA): TGTGCCAGCAGTTCTCATTTGCGTGGAAACACCATATATTTT. Translation: CASSSHLRGNTIYF.